This T cell receptor (beta chain) stems from a study of identifying expanded T cells in peripheral blood. Concerning this clone itself: The antigen remains undetermined.

Germline V gene lookup returns CDR1 ENHRY and CDR2 SYGVKD. V trimming: 5 bases; J trimming: 1 base; junction bases outside the gene matches: 3. The CDR3 length is 14 residues. Sequenced by immunoSEQ multiplex PCR; TCRdb stores in-frame clones only, minus some. The sample records around 63,000 clones, approximately 89% being singletons. Overall study findings and caveats: Differentially abundant clones: around 1.2 between replicates, about 15 at roughly 13 days, under 25 at four.

No infections or other immune events were documented during collection. The sample comprised blood. The TCR comes from a person aged 18 to 75 in good health. This chain joins TRBV10-3 and TRBJ2-3, with 7 bases lining up with TRBD1. The CDR3 loop is CAISKGAGTDTQYF. The DNA of the CDR3 is TGTGCCATCAGTAAGGGGGCCGGCACAGATACGCAGTATTTT.